The rows below give T cell receptor beta chains drawn from one sample of a study of cytomegalovirus exposure and HLA in healthy donors. The data were produced by immunoSEQ multiplex PCR, yet TCRdb's version contains in-frame clones alone and is incomplete. The table records tens of thousands of clones, approximately 71% of them present only once. Sample: PBMCs. All receptors derive from a man in his 60s in good health and CMV-seropositive. Both conserved end residues are part of each CDR3. A D gene is named only where the DNA matches it firmly. The size of a clone is reported for some rows only, either as once, few or many, or as a class for expanded clones.

d_gene	abundance	v_gene	j_gene	CDR3nt	CDR3aa
TRBD1	NA	TRBV18	TRBJ1-2	TGTGCCAGCTCACGACAGGGAGATGGCTACACCTTC	CASSRQGDGYTF
NA	NA	TRBV10-2	TRBJ1-6	TGCGCCAGCACCCGAGGGGGAGAGGGTTCACCCCTCCACTTT	CASTRGGEGSPLHF
NA	NA	TRBV29-1	TRBJ1-2	TGCAGCGTTGCGGTGTCCAGGGGAGCAGGCTACACCTTC	CSVAVSRGAGYTF
NA	few	TRBV5-1	TRBJ2-5	TGCGCCAGCAGCCGACAGGTACAAGAGACCCAGTACTTC	CASSRQVQETQYF
TRBD1	NA	TRBV11-2	TRBJ1-5	TGTGCCAGCAGCCTAAACCCCGGGACAGGGGGCTATAGTCAGCCCCAGCATTTT	CASSLNPGTGGYSQPQHF
NA	NA	TRBV29-1	TRBJ2-3	TGCAGCGCAGCGCGGCCCACAGATACGCAGTATTTT	CSAARPTDTQYF
TRBD2	NA	TRBV6-1	TRBJ2-7	TGTGCCACCGGGGGCGGGAGGGCCTCCTACGAGCAGTACTTC	CATGGGRASYEQYF
NA	NA	TRBV4-1	TRBJ2-1	TGCGCCAGCAGCCAAGCGCCGTTACGGGACAATGAGCAGTTCTTC	CASSQAPLRDNEQFF
TRBD2	NA	TRBV5-8	TRBJ2-1	TGTGCCAGCAGCTTGGGGCTAGCGGGAATCTATGAGCAGTTCTTC	CASSLGLAGIYEQFF
NA	NA	TRBV18	TRBJ1-5	TGTGCCAGCTCACAAGAGTTACAGAGCAATCAGCCCCAGCATTTT	CASSQELQSNQPQHF
NA	few	TRBV5-6	TRBJ2-7	TGTGCCAGCAACCAGGGGCCCTCCTACGAGCAGTACTTC	CASNQGPSYEQYF
TRBD2	few	TRBV6-7	TRBJ2-5	TGTGCCAGCAGACCCCAGGGGCCAGCGGGAGACCAGTACTTC	CASRPQGPAGDQYF
TRBD2	NA	TRBV25-1	TRBJ2-1	TGTGCCAGCAGTGAAGGGCCGACTAGCGGGAGGGCCGGCGATGAGCAGTTCTTC	CASSEGPTSGRAGDEQFF
NA	NA	TRBV2	TRBJ2-3	TGTGCCAGCAGTGTTTCCTCGGGTGATACGCAGTATTTT	CASSVSSGDTQYF
NA	NA	TRBV6-4	TRBJ2-3	TGTGCCAGCAGTGAAATCCGAGGAGCTACGCAGTATTTT	CASSEIRGATQYF
NA	NA	TRBV7-6	TRBJ1-2	TGTGCCAGCAGCTTAGTCCCAGTCCCCTCTAACTATGGCTACACCTTC	CASSLVPVPSNYGYTF
NA	NA	TRBV4-1	TRBJ1-1	TGCGCCAGCAGCCCGACAAAGAACAGCTTGAACACTGAAGCTTTCTTT	CASSPTKNSLNTEAFF